Sequencing of this T cell receptor beta chain was carried out in a study of cytomegalovirus exposure and HLA in healthy donors. Study-wide results and limits: Beyond CMV serostatus, there was no information to go on about immune exposure.

On this clone: The antigen is undetermined.

CDR1 and CDR2 (germline): KGHSH, LQKENI. There are 16 residues in the CDR3. The trim removed 4 bases at V and 4 bases at J, leaving 12 bases unmatched. A multiplex PCR was run with 60 Vbeta primers and 13 Jbeta primers. TCRdb keeps only in-frame clones here, not all; method: immunoSEQ multiplex PCR. The data hold more than 85,000 clones, with around 74% observed a single time. The sequenced material came from PBMCs. The gene calls are TRBV18 and TRBJ1-1, with 7 bases identical to TRBD1. This receptor was taken from a young man in good health and CMV-seropositive. CDR3: CASSQTEQGFGTEAFF. In nucleotides, the CDR3 is TGTGCCAGCTCACAGACAGAACAGGGGTTCGGCACTGAAGCTTTCTTT.